This T cell receptor (beta chain) was recovered during a study of metastatic and nonmetastatic thyroid tumors. Source study methods: Differences in CDR3 between clinicopathological groups were drawn on to build a classifier intended to discriminate distant-metastatic papillary thyroid cancer patients. TCRdb reassembled clones from the PCR reads with MiXCR. The V and J calls and clone size are TCRdb's, not the authors'. Of roughly 59,000 clones detected, about a sixth appear once; the ten largest clones hold over 8.5%. Thyroid surgery was preceded by no treatment in any patient. This CDR3 has 14 amino acids. In germline, CDR1 is LNHDA, CDR2 SQIVND (reference sequence). The ends were cut back, 7 bases at V and 2 bases at J, with 14 bases in the middle. Study-level points and caveats: Benign nodules reportedly had significantly lower TCR beta diversity than malignant thyroid tumors in blood and tumor.

This clone was seen more than once but under ten times. Antigen specificity is unknown. The V gene is TRBV19, the J gene TRBJ1-1; D gene uncertain. This TCR derives from a male donor with papillary thyroid cancer or a benign thyroid nodule (not recorded which). Some clones in this sample may be carry-over from other donors' samples. Specimen: blood. Here the CDR3 DNA reads TGTGCCAGTAATCTGGCCCTTATTAACACTGAAGCTTTCTTT. Translating it yields CASNLALINTEAFF.